These 27 T cell receptor beta chains were all obtained from the same sample, sequenced in a study of cytomegalovirus exposure and HLA in healthy donors. PCR involved 60 Vbeta and 13 Jbeta primers. Libraries were prepared by immunoSEQ multiplex PCR; TCRdb keeps only in-frame clonotypes and omits some of them. The sample lists approximately 120,000 clones, roughly four fifths seen once, with 1.9% in the top ten. The sample was PBMCs. Source of these receptors: a man aged 50 to 60 in good health and CMV-seronegative.

This sequence joins TRBV29-1 and TRBJ2-7; a weak D match, TRBD1 (6 bases). The V gene's germline CDR1 is SQVTM and CDR2 ANQGSEA. The V end lost 4 bases, the J end lost 2 bases, and 21 bases lay between the germline ends. This CDR3 is built from 16 residues. The CDR3 sequence: CSVGVRDTGLPYEQYF. CDR3 DNA sequence: TGCAGCGTTGGCGTGAGGGACACTGGATTACCCTACGAGCAGTACTTC.

Of note for this clone: At the DNA level, this CDR3 is encoded by other sequences in the same sample as well. The rearrangement joins TRBV7-2 to TRBJ2-3, with 8 bases aligning to TRBD2. CDR1 and CDR2 from the germline V gene are SGHTA and FQGNSA. V lost 2 bases, J lost 7 bases, and 17 bases stayed unmatched. This CDR3 has 18 amino acids. The CDR3 DNA reads TGTGCCAGCAGCTTAACCCGGGGGGGCAACCCCGAGTGGAATACGCAGTATTTT. Its protein is CASSLTRGGNPEWNTQYF.

This clone was detected only a few times. The chain uses TRBV15 and TRBJ2-5; possible D gene TRBD2, 5 bases. There are 14 residues in the CDR3. The germline CDR1 and CDR2 sequences are LNHNV and YYDKDF (reference sequence). Trimming stripped 8 bases from V and 5 bases from J, with 18 bases between. CDR3 loop: CATRGSAGGETQYF. As DNA, the CDR3 is TGTGCCACCCGAGGTTCCGCGGGTGGGGAGACCCAGTACTTC. The full variable domain, in which reference TRBV15 and TRBJ2-5 provide the parts outside the CDR3, is DAMVIQNPRYQVTQFGKPVTLSCSQTLNHNVMYWYQQKSSQAPKLLFHYYDKDFNNEADTPDNFQSRRPNTSFCFLDIRSPGLGDTAMYLCATRGSAGGETQYFGPGTRLLVL.

The V gene is TRBV28, the J gene TRBJ1-2; 8 bases are a match to TRBD1. With 7 bases clipped from V and 2 bases from J, the junction kept 9 bases outside the gene matches. Germline CDR1 and CDR2: MDHEN and SYDVKM. This CDR3 has 15 residues. DNA of the CDR3: TGTGCCAGCACCACCCCTGGACAGGGAAACTATGGCTACACCTTC. Its protein is CASTTPGQGNYGYTF.

The rearrangement joins TRBV5-4 to TRBJ1-1, with 9 bases matching TRBD1. Germline loops: CDR1 SGHNT, CDR2 YYREEE (reference sequence). J lost 5 bases, V lost 4 bases, and 12 bases had no gene match. The CDR3 totals 16 residues. Here the CDR3 reads CASSAEPDRGRTEAFF. CDR3 DNA sequence: TGTGCCAGCAGCGCCGAGCCGGACAGGGGTCGAACTGAAGCTTTCTTT.

The CDR3 nucleotides read TGTGCCAGCTCAGAGACAGTAAACTATGGCTACACCTTC. This codes for CASSETVNYGYTF. The chain has TRBV18 and TRBJ1-2; a weak D match, TRBD1 (5 bases). In germline, CDR1 is KGHSH, CDR2 LQKENI. The CDR3 is made up of 13 amino acids. Trimming removed 5 bases at V and 2 bases at J, with 9 bases between. The variable domain in full, completed from reference TRBV18 and TRBJ1-2, reads NAGVMQNPRHLVRRRGQEARLRCSPMKGHSHVYWYRQLPEEGLKFMVYLQKENIIDESGMPKERFSAEFPKEGPSILRIQQVVRGDSAAYFCASSETVNYGYTFGSGTRLTVV.

The rearrangement joins TRBV11-3 to TRBJ2-2; TRBD1 might be the D (6 bases). Germline V CDR1 and CDR2: SGHNT, YENEEA. V gave up 5 bases and J gave up 7 bases, with 17 bases separating them. CDR3 length: 15 residues. Here the CDR3 reads CASSPTPGAGGELFF. Written as DNA, the CDR3 is TGTGCCAGCAGCCCCACACCAGGGGCGGGCGGGGAGCTGTTTTTT. The whole variable domain, filled in from reference TRBV11-3 and TRBJ2-2, reads EAGVVQSPRYKIIEKKQPVAFWCNPISGHNTLYWYLQNLGQGPELLIRYENEEAVDDSQLPKDRFSAERLKGVDSTLKIQPAELGDSAVYLCASSPTPGAGGELFFGEGSRLTVL.

The chain links TRBV7-6 to TRBJ2-2, with D uncertain. The CDR3 extends over 14 amino acids. The V end lost 5 bases, the J end lost 3 bases, and 10 bases lay between the germline ends. The germline gives CDR1 SGHVS, CDR2 FNYEAQ. CDR3 nucleotide sequence: TGTGCCAGCAGCCCCAGAACATACACCGGGGAGCTGTTTTTT. It encodes CASSPRTYTGELFF.

The chain has TRBV5-8 and TRBJ2-2; 7 bases map to TRBD2. The V and J ends lost 5 bases and 0 bases, in that order; junction bases with no gene match: 4. The germline V gene has CDR1 SGHTS and CDR2 YDEGEE. This CDR3 is 15 amino acids long. The CDR3 nucleotides are TGTGCCAGCAGTCAAGCGGGGACGAACACCGGGGAGCTGTTTTTT. Its translation is CASSQAGTNTGELFF.

This chain uses TRBV5-6 with TRBJ2-1; TRBD1 matches at 8 bases. The CDR3 runs 15 residues. The germline V gene encodes CDR1 SGHDT and CDR2 YYEEEE. V gave up 3 bases and J gave up 7 bases; unmatched junction bases: 9. The chain's CDR3 is CASSSRDRIWNEQFF. The CDR3 DNA reads TGTGCCAGCAGCTCCCGGGACAGGATTTGGAATGAGCAGTTCTTC.

The V and J genes are TRBV4-1 and TRBJ1-1; 10 positions agree with TRBD1. Germline V gene lookup returns CDR1 MGHRA and CDR2 YSYEKL. This CDR3 spans 18 amino acids. Trimming removed 0 bases from V and 5 bases from J; junction bases left unmatched: 12. The CDR3 DNA sequence: TGCGCCAGCAGCCAAGAGACAGACAGGGGGCGAAGGCGAACTGAAGCTTTCTTT. Translated: CASSQETDRGRRRTEAFF.

The chain links TRBV10-3 to TRBJ2-7; D perhaps matches TRBD1 (6 bases). The germline V and J ends were trimmed by 10 bases and 3 bases, with 19 bases remaining between them. CDR3 size: 14 residues. Germline V gene lookup returns CDR1 ENHRY and CDR2 SYGVKD. The CDR3, as DNA: TGTGCCACAAGGTGGGGGCTCGAGGACTACGAGCAGTACTTC. The encoded protein is CATRWGLEDYEQYF.

This chain joins TRBV10-1 and TRBJ1-5; D is perhaps TRBD1 (6 bases). CDR3 length: 13 residues. CDR1 and CDR2 (germline): WNHNN, SYGVQD (reference sequence). The V and J ends lost 4 bases and 3 bases respectively, with 7 bases between them. CDR3 in DNA: TGCGCCAGCAGTGCAGGGGTCAATCAGCCCCAGCATTTT. The encoded protein is CASSAGVNQPQHF.

The J gene is TRBJ2-3, the V gene TRBV6-1; 13 positions match TRBD2. This CDR3 has 19 residues. Germline V gives CDR1 MNHNS, CDR2 SASEGT. Trimming cost V 4 bases and J 3 bases; bases outside gene matches: 13. The CDR3 region has the DNA TGTGCCAGCAGTGCCACTAGCGGGGGGGCCTTGGAAGCTACAGATACGCAGTATTTT. Its translation is CASSATSGGALEATDTQYF.

As concerns this clone: Other DNA sequences in the same sample also yield this CDR3. This chain connects TRBV29-1 to TRBJ2-7; the D gene is possibly TRBD1 (6 bases). Looked up from germline, CDR1 is SQVTM and CDR2 is ANQGSEA. V gave up 7 bases and J gave up 2 bases, with 18 bases separating them. This CDR3 region has 14 residues. The CDR3 region is CSARRTDPPYEQYF. DNA for the CDR3: TGCAGCGCCCGCCGGACAGATCCCCCCTACGAGCAGTACTTC.

This chain joins TRBV5-4 and TRBJ2-3; 8 positions match TRBD2. Germline V lookup: CDR1 SGHNT, CDR2 YYREEE (reference sequence). The J segment lost 6 bases and the V segment lost 0 bases, leaving 9 bases of the junction unmatched. This CDR3 contains 16 residues. The CDR3 sequence: CASSLGSSGSFDTQYF. DNA for the CDR3: TGTGCCAGCAGCTTGGGATCTAGCGGGTCCTTTGATACGCAGTATTTT. Using reference TRBV5-4 and TRBJ2-3 for the parts outside the CDR3, the full variable domain is ETGVTQSPTHLIKTRGQQVTLRCSSQSGHNTVSWYQQALGQGPQFIFQYYREEENGRGNFPPRFSGLQFPNYSSELNVNALELDDSALYLCASSLGSSGSFDTQYFGPGTRLTVL.

The sample holds one count of this clone. The gene calls are TRBV6-5 and TRBJ1-1; no reliable D call. The CDR3 is 13 amino acids. The V and J ends lost 0 bases and 6 bases respectively, with 8 bases between them. The germline gives CDR1 MNHEY, CDR2 SVGAGI. In nucleotides, the CDR3 is TGTGCCAGCAGTTACTCCACCGCGGCTGAAGCTTTCTTT. Its translation is CASSYSTAAEAFF.

This clone was observed a few times. The chain carries TRBV9 and TRBJ2-5; 16 nucleotides align to TRBD2. The trim removed 2 bases at V and 5 bases at J, leaving 9 bases unmatched. The CDR3 has 18 residues. Germline V gives CDR1 SGDLS, CDR2 YYNGEE. The CDR3 is CASSVGTSGGAGLETQYF. The CDR3 region has the DNA TGTGCCAGCAGCGTCGGGACTAGCGGGGGGGCAGGTTTGGAGACCCAGTACTTC.

Notes on this clone: One junction end does not reproduce the germline sequence, and a read error may be involved. The chain couples TRBV28 to TRBJ1-2; 9 nucleotides match TRBD1. The CDR3 sequence is 13 residues long. Germline CDR1 MDHEN, CDR2 SYDVKM. In nucleotides, the CDR3 is TGTGCCAGCAGAAGGACAGGGGACGTTGGCTACATCTTC. It specifies CASRRTGDVGYIF.

This clone was counted once. The chain employs TRBV11-2 and TRBJ1-4; TRBD1 is a possible D gene (5 bases). The CDR3 contains 13 residues. Trimming pared 2 bases from V and 8 bases from J, leaving 9 bases between. CDR1 is SGHAT, CDR2 FQNNGV, per germline. The CDR3 loop is CASSLQGREKLFF. The CDR3 bases are TGTGCCAGCAGCTTACAGGGAAGGGAAAAACTGTTTTTT.

The sample holds one count of this clone. The chain recombines TRBV5-4 with TRBJ2-5, with D possibly TRBD1 on 5 matching bases. The CDR3 loop spans 12 amino acids. Trimming stripped 3 bases from V and 8 bases from J, with 11 bases between. Germline CDR1 is SGHNT and CDR2 is YYREEE (reference sequence). DNA of the CDR3: TGTGCCAGCAGCTCACAACAGGACACCCAGTACTTC. Encoded protein: CASSSQQDTQYF.

This sequence joins TRBV7-9 and TRBJ1-1; D ambiguous. Germline assignment: CDR1 SEHNR and CDR2 FQNEAQ (reference sequence). The CDR3 has 16 amino acids. Trimming removed 2 bases from V and 3 bases from J, with 16 bases in between. CDR3 DNA: TGTGCCAGCAGCTTATCCACACGTCTACGGGACACTGAAGCTTTCTTT. Encoded protein: CASSLSTRLRDTEAFF.

This clone was seen only a few times. This chain links TRBV6-5 with TRBJ1-1; no clear D gene. CDR1 and CDR2 (germline): MNHEY, SVGAGI. The CDR3 is made up of 15 amino acids. V lost 7 bases and J lost 6, with 21 bases in between. The CDR3 sequence: CASTKVSPAAAEAFF. In nucleotides, the CDR3 is TGTGCCAGCACTAAAGTTAGCCCGGCCGCCGCTGAAGCTTTCTTT.

The chain is built from TRBV7-2 and TRBJ1-1; 7 nucleotides align to TRBD1. Germline CDR1 is SGHTA and CDR2 is FQGNSA. CDR3 length equals 14 residues. Unmatched junction bases numbered 3, after V lost 4 bases and J lost 1 base. The CDR3 is CASSSWTGNTEAFF. DNA for the CDR3: TGTGCCAGCAGCTCTTGGACAGGGAACACTGAAGCTTTCTTT.

In this sample, this clone turned up a few times. The chain uses TRBV4-1 and TRBJ1-1; unclear D gene. V was clipped by 6 bases and J by 2 bases, with 7 bases between them. The CDR3 has 12 amino acids. Looked up from germline, CDR1 is MGHRA and CDR2 is YSYEKL. The CDR3 DNA is TGCGCCAGCAGTCAGATTAACACTGAAGCTTTCTTT. Translating gives CASSQINTEAFF.

The chain recombines TRBV6-1 with TRBJ1-2; a weak D match, TRBD1 (6 bases). V lost 2 bases, J lost 11 bases, and 15 bases lay in between. CDR1 and CDR2 from the germline V gene are MNHNS and SASEGT. The CDR3 length is 13 residues. The CDR3 loop is CASSELASRGYTF. The CDR3 DNA is TGTGCCAGCAGTGAACTGGCCTCAAGGGGGTACACCTTC.

The J gene is TRBJ1-1, the V gene TRBV7-2; possible D gene TRBD1, 5 bases. The length of the CDR3 is 13 residues. V lost 6 bases and J 7 bases, leaving 15 bases between the germline ends. The germline CDR1 and CDR2 sequences are SGHTA and FQGNSA. This CDR3 reads CASSYLREIEAFF. DNA for the CDR3: TGTGCCAGCAGTTATCTCAGGGAAATTGAAGCTTTCTTT. The full variable domain, rest sourced from reference TRBV7-2 and TRBJ1-1, is GAGVSQSPSNKVTEKGKDVELRCDPISGHTALYWYRQSLGQGLEFLIYFQGNSAPDKSGLPSDRFSAERTGGSVSTLTIQRTQQEDSAVYLCASSYLREIEAFFGQGTRLTVV.